One and the same sample provided the 13 T cell receptor beta chains below, sequenced in a study of blood T cell repertoires in COVID-19 (dated by TCRdb to about 2020). Libraries were constructed by the immunoSEQ multiplex PCR assay. TCRdb's version of the immuneACCESS table is confined to in-frame rearrangements and falls short of the full clone set. An unresolved V gene accounts for under half of the shortfall where checked; the remainder is of unknown origin. Here the sample has 200,000 to 250,000 clones; approximately 84% occur a single time. Together, the top ten hold approximately 8% of the sample. The sequenced sample consisted of peripheral blood. The receptor source for this set is a woman between 50 and 59 years old with active or convalescent COVID-19.

Only a few counts were recorded for this clone. V is TRBV27 and J is TRBJ1-4, with a weak D call TRBD1 (5 bases). Germline V gene lookup returns CDR1 MNHEY and CDR2 SMNVEV (reference sequence). V gave up 5 bases and J gave up 0 bases, with 10 bases separating them. This CDR3 spans 15 amino acids. DNA of the CDR3: TGTGCCAGCAGTGCAACCAGGGCAACTAATGAAAAACTGTTTTTT. This encodes CASSATRATNEKLFF.

This chain uses TRBV5-6 with TRBJ1-2; perhaps TRBD1 as D (5 bases). The CDR3 covers 13 residues. Deletions cut 2 bases from V and 8 bases from J, with 13 bases between. CDR1 is SGHDT and CDR2 is YYEEEE in the germline V gene. DNA of the CDR3: TGTGCCAGCAGCTTTGCCAGGGTGGGAGGCTACACCTTC. Translating gives CASSFARVGGYTF.

About this clone: Its ends do not fully match the called genes, so a read error is possible. J is TRBJ1-2 and V is TRBV29-1; 7 bases map to TRBD1. The CDR3 consists of 14 residues. Germline-derived CDR1 and CDR2 are SQVTM and ANQGSEA. The CDR3 DNA is TGCAGCGTCCCAAAGGACAGGCTACTCTATGACTACACCTTC. Its protein product is CSVPKDRLLYDYTF.

The V call is TRBV19, the J call TRBJ2-1; 11 bases map to TRBD2. V was pared by 5 bases and J by 6 bases, with 12 bases of the junction left unmatched. CDR3 length: 17 amino acids. From germline, CDR1 is LNHDA and CDR2 SQIVND (reference sequence). As DNA, the CDR3 is TGTGCCAGTAGTGTCGTCGGGACTAGCGGTCCCCCCAATGAGCAGTTCTTC. Encoded protein: CASSVVGTSGPPNEQFF. The full variable domain, completed using reference TRBV19 and TRBJ2-1, is DGGITQSPKYLFRKEGQNVTLSCEQNLNHDAMYWYRQDPGQGLRLIYYSQIVNDFQKGDIAEGYSVSREKKESFPLTVTSAQKNPTAFYLCASSVVGTSGPPNEQFFGPGTRLTVL.

The rearrangement links TRBV5-1 to TRBJ2-3; 7 positions agree with TRBD2. This CDR3 contains 16 residues. Looked up from germline, CDR1 is SGHRS and CDR2 is YFSETQ. V shed 0 bases and J 4 bases; nucleotides not matched to a gene: 8. The CDR3 DNA reads as TGCGCCAGCAGCTTGGGAAGCGGGGTCTTTTCAGATACGCAGTATTTT. It yields the protein CASSLGSGVFSDTQYF.

This chain links TRBV24-1 with TRBJ1-5, with D hard to call. Germline V gives CDR1 KGHDR, CDR2 SFDVKD. The germline V and J ends were trimmed by 2 bases and 6 bases, with 13 bases remaining between them. The CDR3 runs 15 residues. The CDR3 sequence is CATSDSQTAGQPQHF. The DNA of the CDR3 is TGTGCCACCAGTGATTCCCAAACAGCGGGTCAGCCCCAGCATTTT.

The CDR3 bases are TGTGCCAGCAGCCAGGGGACAGGGGGTTACGGCTACACCTTC. Translation gives CASSQGTGGYGYTF. J is TRBJ1-2 and V is TRBV13; the match to TRBD1 covers 11 bases. Germline CDR1 PRHDT, CDR2 FYEKMQ (reference sequence). With V trimmed by 5 bases and J by 8 bases, 7 bases remained unmatched. The CDR3 spans 14 residues.

The chain employs TRBV4-2 and TRBJ2-1, with 9 bases lining up with TRBD2. The CDR3 covers 18 residues. From germline, CDR1 is LGHNA and CDR2 YNFKEQ. Unmatched junction bases numbered 10, after V lost 4 bases and J lost 0 bases. The CDR3 loop reads CASSPTATSGSSYNEQFF. The CDR3 bases are TGTGCCAGCAGCCCCACGGCGACTAGCGGCAGCTCCTACAATGAGCAGTTCTTC.

The rearrangement joins TRBV21-1 to TRBJ1-5; the listed D gene, TRBD1, was not tested against the DNA. TRBV21-1 is annotated as a pseudogene. The CDR3 sequence is 20 residues long. CDR3 residues: CASSKGQLETGGGSNQPQHF. As DNA, the CDR3 is TGTGCCAGCAGCAAAGGGCAGTTGGAGACAGGTGGTGGTAGCAATCAGCCCCAGCATTTT.

The chain combines TRBV14 with TRBJ2-7; tentative D call: TRBD2 (6 bases). The germline V and J ends were trimmed by 4 bases and 5 bases, with 15 bases remaining between them. This CDR3 region has 14 residues. Germline CDR1 SGHDN, CDR2 FVKESK. The CDR3: CASSRTGRNNEQYF. In DNA form, the CDR3 reads TGTGCCAGCAGCCGAACCGGGAGAAACAACGAGCAGTACTTC.

The CDR3 loop reads CSVVRRGDTGELFF. Here the CDR3 DNA reads TGCAGCGTTGTCCGCAGGGGGGACACCGGGGAGCTGTTTTTT. J is TRBJ2-2 and V is TRBV29-1; D might be TRBD1 (7 bases). CDR1 and CDR2 from the germline V gene are SQVTM and ANQGSEA. The V end was cut by 4 bases, the J end by 3 bases, with 12 bases between. This CDR3 comprises 14 residues.

This rearrangement joins TRBV7-8 to TRBJ2-3, with TRBD1 matching over 8 bases. Germline CDR1 and CDR2: SGHVS and FQNEAQ. The V and J ends lost 1 base and 7 bases, in that order; junction bases with no gene match: 4. This CDR3 region has 14 residues. CDR3 sequence (DNA): TGTGCCAGCAGCTTAGTTCAGGGGGCAAATACGCAGTATTTT. It encodes CASSLVQGANTQYF.

The V call is TRBV4-2, the J call TRBJ2-7; TRBD2 agrees at 11 bases. Trimming removed 3 bases from V and 2 bases from J; junction bases left unmatched: 12. This CDR3 contains 18 residues. Germline lookup yields CDR1 LGHNA and CDR2 YNFKEQ. This chain's CDR3 is CASSQDLPGTSGTYEQYF. The DNA of the CDR3 is TGTGCCAGCAGCCAGGATCTTCCTGGGACTAGCGGTACCTACGAGCAGTACTTC.